This entry lists 28 T cell receptor beta chains sequenced from one sample in a study of T cells in localized non-small cell lung cancer. The table came from immunoSEQ multiplex PCR; TCRdb's copy has only in-frame clones and leaves some out. The sample contains 25,000 to 30,000 clones, approximately 85% of which appear only once. The sample was peripheral blood, taken before any cancer treatment. These TCRs come from a woman aged 35-75 years with stage I lung adenocarcinoma.

This chain connects TRBV6-5 to TRBJ2-2, with TRBD1 as a possible D gene (5 bases). The CDR3 is 15 amino acids. The ends were cut back, 4 bases at V and 4 bases at J, with 13 bases in the middle. Germline-derived CDR1 and CDR2 are MNHEY and SVGAGI. CDR3 bases: TGTGCCAGCAGTTTGGGGCAGGGTGTCACCGGGGAGCTGTTTTTT. Protein sequence: CASSLGQGVTGELFF.

The chain joins TRBV15 to TRBJ2-1; D unclear. V was cut by 1 base and J by 0 bases, with 7 bases left in between. CDR1 LNHNV and CDR2 YYDKDF come from the germline V gene (reference sequence). This CDR3 comprises 15 residues. CDR3 sequence (DNA): TGTGCCACCAGCAGAGTGGGTGCCTCCTACAATGAGCAGTTCTTC. Amino acids: CATSRVGASYNEQFF.

The chain has TRBV7-9 and TRBJ1-2; TRBD1 might be the D (5 bases). V dropped 1 base and J dropped 4 bases, with 16 bases sitting between them. Germline V gives CDR1 SEHNR, CDR2 FQNEAQ (reference sequence). CDR3 size: 16 residues. For the CDR3, the DNA is TGTGCCAGCAGCTTAGGGGGAACAGGAATCGGCTATGGCTACACCTTC. The encoded protein is CASSLGGTGIGYGYTF.

V and J are TRBV6-5 and TRBJ1-1, with TRBD1 identical over 7 bases. The germline V gene encodes CDR1 MNHEY and CDR2 SVGAGI. This CDR3 comprises 13 residues. Germline trimming cut 5 bases from V and 8 bases from J; bases unmatched to any gene: 8. The CDR3, as DNA: TGTGCCAGCAGTGTCCGGGACAGTCGAGAAGCTTTCTTT. This sequence encodes CASSVRDSREAFF.

The genes are TRBV6-1 and TRBJ1-1; the match to TRBD1 covers 8 bases. V lost 6 bases and J lost 4; bases outside the gene matches: 7. The CDR3 is 14 residues long. Germline V gene sequence: CDR1 MNHNS, CDR2 SASEGT. In DNA form, the CDR3 reads TGTGCCAGCAGCTCGCAGGGGGCGAGCACTGAAGCTTTCTTT. Translated, it gives CASSSQGASTEAFF.

The rearrangement links TRBV29-1 to TRBJ2-7, with TRBD1 as a possible D gene (6 bases). The CDR3 is made up of 13 amino acids. Germline V gene lookup returns CDR1 SQVTM and CDR2 ANQGSEA. The V and J ends lost 4 bases and 3 bases respectively, with 13 bases between them. The CDR3 reads CSVGTARGYEQYF. CDR3 coding DNA: TGCAGCGTTGGGACAGCTAGAGGCTACGAGCAGTACTTC.

The CDR3 loop reads CASSLGEDAKGTYGYTF. The CDR3 DNA reads as TGTGCCAGCAGCTTGGGGGAGGACGCCAAGGGGACCTATGGCTACACCTTC. The chain couples TRBV7-2 to TRBJ1-2, with D possibly TRBD1 on 5 matching bases. Deletions cut 3 bases from V and 4 bases from J, with 21 bases between. Germline V CDR1 and CDR2: SGHTA, FQGNSA. CDR3 size: 17 residues. The variable domain in full, with the rest retrieved from reference TRBV7-2 and TRBJ1-2, is GAGVSQSPSNKVTEKGKDVELRCDPISGHTALYWYRQSLGQGLEFLIYFQGNSAPDKSGLPSDRFSAERTGGSVSTLTIQRTQQEDSAVYLCASSLGEDAKGTYGYTFGSGTRLTVV.

The CDR3, as DNA: TGCAGCGTTGGTGAGGGACAGTCATATGGCTACACCTTC. Translating it yields CSVGEGQSYGYTF. This chain links TRBV29-1 with TRBJ1-2; TRBD1 agrees at 7 bases. Germline trimming cut 4 bases from V and 5 bases from J; bases unmatched to any gene: 7. This CDR3 region has 13 residues. Germline V lookup: CDR1 SQVTM, CDR2 ANQGSEA.

This clone was found a few times. The chain has TRBV9 and TRBJ2-3, with 8 bases identical to TRBD2. The CDR3 spans 12 residues. Germline CDR1 SGDLS, CDR2 YYNGEE. The junction had 2 bases not matched to a gene; V was cut back by 7 bases and J by 4 bases. CDR3 nucleotide sequence: TGTGCCAGCGGTAGCGGGGCAGATACGCAGTATTTT. As protein: CASGSGADTQYF.

The V call is TRBV10-3, the J call TRBJ2-5, with 13 bases fitting TRBD2. The V gene's germline CDR1 is ENHRY and CDR2 SYGVKD. This CDR3 spans 16 amino acids. V lost 2 bases, J lost 2 bases, and 2 bases stayed unmatched. CDR3 in amino acids: CAISEGLAGVQETQYF. The CDR3 DNA is TGTGCCATCAGTGAGGGACTAGCGGGGGTTCAAGAGACCCAGTACTTC.

The genes are TRBV19 and TRBJ2-7; no definite D call. Germline assignment: CDR1 LNHDA and CDR2 SQIVND (reference sequence). This CDR3 spans 12 amino acids. V dropped 5 bases and J dropped 3 bases, with 8 bases sitting between them. The CDR3 DNA sequence: TGTGCCAGTAGTGATTTGGGCTACGAGCAGTACTTC. This gives the protein CASSDLGYEQYF. Combining the CDR3 with reference TRBV19 and TRBJ2-7 gives the whole variable domain DGGITQSPKYLFRKEGQNVTLSCEQNLNHDAMYWYRQDPGQGLRLIYYSQIVNDFQKGDIAEGYSVSREKKESFPLTVTSAQKNPTAFYLCASSDLGYEQYFGPGTRLTVT.

This rearrangement joins TRBV6-5 to TRBJ2-7, with a possible D match to TRBD1 (5 bases). The V end was cut by 6 bases, the J end by 3 bases, with 18 bases between. CDR3 length: 15 amino acids. The germline gives CDR1 MNHEY, CDR2 SVGAGI. Here the CDR3 reads CASSRTFLSVYEQYF. The CDR3 nucleotides are TGTGCCAGCAGCCGGACATTTTTGTCGGTCTACGAGCAGTACTTC.

V and J are TRBV5-1 and TRBJ1-4; possibly TRBD1 for D (5 bases). Trimming took 4 bases from V and 5 from J, leaving 15 bases between them. The CDR3 contains 15 residues. Per the germline V gene, CDR1 is SGHRS and CDR2 is YFSETQ. The CDR3 region has the DNA TGCGCCAGCAGCGCTGGGGCTAGTCGGAATGAAAAACTGTTTTTT. It yields the protein CASSAGASRNEKLFF.

This chain's CDR3 is CAISQPPPEAYNEQFF. DNA of the CDR3: TGTGCCATCAGTCAGCCCCCACCCGAGGCCTACAATGAGCAGTTCTTC. The rearrangement links TRBV10-3 to TRBJ2-1; D is undetermined. The ends were cut back, 5 bases at V and 2 bases at J, with 16 bases in the middle. The CDR3 length is 16 residues. Germline V gene lookup returns CDR1 ENHRY and CDR2 SYGVKD.

The genes are TRBV18 and TRBJ2-7, with a weak D call TRBD1 (6 bases). Germline CDR1 is KGHSH and CDR2 is LQKENI. CDR3 size: 13 residues. Trimming took off 5 bases at V and 4 bases at J, with 12 bases between the two ends. Here the CDR3 reads CASSTTDRYEQYF. CDR3 coding DNA: TGTGCCAGCTCAACCACGGACAGATACGAGCAGTACTTC.

V is TRBV6-6 and J is TRBJ2-7; TRBD1 matches 7 bases. The CDR3 has 15 residues. The germline gives CDR1 MNHNY, CDR2 SVGAGI (reference sequence). V was pared by 4 bases and J by 2 bases, with 8 bases of the junction left unmatched. The CDR3 loop reads CASSSNTGVAYEQYF. The DNA of the CDR3 is TGTGCCAGCAGTTCTAATACAGGGGTGGCCTACGAGCAGTACTTC.

The CDR3 reads CASSPDSYTDTQYF. The CDR3 DNA reads as TGCGCCAGCAGCCCGGACAGCTACACAGATACGCAGTATTTT. The chain joins TRBV10-1 to TRBJ2-3; D is possibly TRBD1 (6 bases). Trimming removed 6 bases at V and 2 bases at J, with 12 bases between. CDR1 and CDR2 (germline): WNHNN, SYGVQD (reference sequence). This CDR3 contains 14 residues.

The chain joins TRBV5-4 to TRBJ1-2, with TRBD1 as a possible D gene (5 bases). V lost 4 bases and J 4 bases, leaving 17 bases between the germline ends. From germline, CDR1 is SGHNT and CDR2 YYREEE (reference sequence). The CDR3 runs to 15 residues. CDR3 DNA sequence: TGTGCCAGCAGCCAACCCCCCGGGGGGAGCTATGGCTACACCTTC. Amino acids: CASSQPPGGSYGYTF.

The chain has TRBV7-2 and TRBJ2-1; the D gene is possibly TRBD1 (6 bases). V was shortened by 3 bases and J by 9 bases, with 12 bases between the two germline ends. The CDR3 length is 13 residues. Germline V lookup: CDR1 SGHTA, CDR2 FQGNSA. The DNA for the CDR3 is TGTGCCAGCAGCTTTACCAGGGGTCCTGAGCAGTTCTTC. Its translation is CASSFTRGPEQFF.

The rearrangement uses TRBV5-1 and TRBJ2-2; unclear D gene. Germline CDR1 reads SGHRS; CDR2 reads YFSETQ. V gave up 0 bases and J gave up 1 base, with 10 bases separating them. The CDR3 runs to 16 residues. CDR3 sequence: CASSLANRVNTGELFF. The DNA for the CDR3 is TGCGCCAGCAGCTTGGCCAATCGGGTGAACACCGGGGAGCTGTTTTTT.

The rearrangement joins TRBV6-4 to TRBJ2-7; D gene unclear. Trimming pared 3 bases from V and 4 bases from J, leaving 10 bases between. The CDR3 has 13 amino acids. Germline CDR1 reads MRHNA; CDR2 reads SNTAGT. This CDR3 is CASSEQLGYEQYF. The CDR3 coding sequence is TGTGCCAGCAGTGAACAGCTAGGATACGAGCAGTACTTC.

V and J are TRBV10-3 and TRBJ1-4, with a weak D call TRBD1 (5 bases). V was shortened by 0 bases and J by 8 bases, with 19 bases between the two germline ends. The germline V gene has CDR1 ENHRY and CDR2 SYGVKD. The CDR3 sequence is 17 residues long. The CDR3 loop is CAISESGASDSGEKLFF. CDR3 coding DNA: TGTGCCATCAGTGAGTCGGGAGCTTCCGACAGCGGGGAAAAACTGTTTTTT.

This clone appeared a few times. The CDR3 DNA is TGTGCCAGCAGTGAGGTCTCCGGGGCCAACGTCCTGACTTTC. Its protein product is CASSEVSGANVLTF. The rearrangement joins TRBV2 to TRBJ2-6; D ambiguous. The CDR3 runs to 14 residues. V was trimmed by 3 bases and J by 4 bases, leaving 7 bases between them. Germline lookup yields CDR1 SNHLY and CDR2 FYNNEI.

The CDR3 DNA follows: TGTGCCAGCAGCCTCGACAGTGTCTCTGGAAACACCATATATTTT. Protein sequence: CASSLDSVSGNTIYF. The chain joins TRBV7-2 to TRBJ1-3, with D perhaps TRBD1 (5 bases). The V gene's germline CDR1 is SGHTA and CDR2 FQGNSA. V shed 5 bases and J shed 0 bases, with 11 bases lying between them. This CDR3 contains 15 residues.

This chain connects TRBV7-2 to TRBJ2-5; either TRBD1 or TRBD2 may supply D (5 bases each). CDR3 length: 15 residues. Germline V gives CDR1 SGHTA, CDR2 FQGNSA. Trimming removed 4 bases from V and 3 bases from J, with 15 bases in between. For the CDR3, the DNA is TGTGCCAGCAGCTCGCTCGGGACCGGGGAAGAGACCCAGTACTTC. Its protein product is CASSSLGTGEETQYF.

The chain employs TRBV5-1 and TRBJ1-1, with no clear D. The ends were cut back, 6 bases at V and 4 bases at J, with 10 bases in the middle. This CDR3 has 12 residues. CDR1 SGHRS and CDR2 YFSETQ come from the germline V gene. The CDR3 sequence: CASKEQGTEAFF. In DNA form, the CDR3 reads TGCGCCAGCAAGGAACAAGGCACTGAAGCTTTCTTT.

This sequence joins TRBV18 and TRBJ1-5; the match to TRBD1 covers 8 bases. The CDR3 is 15 residues long. Germline assignment: CDR1 KGHSH and CDR2 LQKENI. J gave up 3 bases and V 3 bases, and 4 bases lay outside the gene matches. CDR3 DNA sequence: TGTGCCAGCTCACCCGGGACAGGATACAATCAGCCCCAGCATTTT. Encoded protein: CASSPGTGYNQPQHF.

The count of this clone is one. The chain has TRBV5-6 and TRBJ2-1; D is undetermined. Looked up from germline, CDR1 is SGHDT and CDR2 is YYEEEE. The V gene lost 4 bases and the J gene lost 9 bases, with 14 bases spanning the gap. The CDR3 extends over 13 amino acids. CDR3 protein: CASSPSYSSEQFF. CDR3 nucleotides: TGTGCCAGCAGCCCCTCCTATTCCAGTGAGCAGTTCTTC.